This T cell receptor (beta chain) was identified during a study of cytomegalovirus exposure and HLA in healthy donors. General study findings and limits: Most CMV-associated TCR beta chains were later found to appear HLA-restricted. Available immune exposure information was restricted to CMV serostatus only. The authors enumerated 180 or so TCR beta chains as linked to cytomegalovirus.

Researchers ran the PCR with 60 Vbeta and 13 Jbeta primers. Repertoires were generated with immunoSEQ multiplex PCR, while TCRdb's copy carries only in-frame clones and drops some. The repertoire holds under 150,000 clones, with more than 70% as singletons. Healthy individuals who donated bone marrow served as the donors. This CDR3 has 14 amino acids. Germline loops: CDR1 SNHLY, CDR2 FYNNEI. Comments on this clone: The antigen is undetermined.

Sequencing was performed on PBMCs. This clonotype was sampled from a woman in her fifties or sixties in good health and CMV-seronegative. The chain recombines TRBV2 with TRBJ1-3, with 7 bases that match TRBD2. The J call is doubtful: the DNA matches TRBJ2-2 better. CDR3 DNA sequence: TGTGCCAGCTGGTGGGGGAGGGCCACCGGGGAGCTGTTTTTT. Its protein is CASWWGRATGELFF.